Below, 25 T cell receptor beta chains from the same sample are listed, as sequenced in a study of cytomegalovirus exposure and HLA in healthy donors. Vbeta (60) and Jbeta (13) primers were used in the PCR. Generated by immunoSEQ multiplex PCR, the TCRdb table keeps only in-frame clones and is missing some. The sample has roughly 90,000 clones; 75% to 85% are singletons. The sample consisted of PBMCs. These receptors originate from a man aged 25-40 years in good health and CMV-seropositive.

This clone has only one observation. V usage is TRBV28 and J usage is TRBJ2-4; the D is unclear. The V and J ends lost 5 bases and 3 bases respectively, with 14 bases between them. Germline CDR1 reads MDHEN; CDR2 reads SYDVKM. This CDR3 is built from 15 residues. The CDR3 DNA follows: TGTGCCAGCAGTACCACCCGAGGCGGCAAAAACATTCAGTACTTC. It translates to CASSTTRGGKNIQYF.

J is TRBJ1-1 and V is TRBV15, with D uncertain. V lost 2 bases, J lost 0 bases, and 4 bases lay in between. Germline V CDR1 and CDR2: LNHNV, YYDKDF (reference sequence). The CDR3 spans 13 residues. The CDR3 loop is CATSRQVNTEAFF. The DNA of the CDR3 is TGTGCCACCAGCAGACAGGTGAACACTGAAGCTTTCTTT.

J is TRBJ2-1 and V is TRBV10-3, with D perhaps matching TRBD2 (5 bases). Per the germline V gene, CDR1 is ENHRY and CDR2 is SYGVKD. The germline V and J ends were trimmed by 3 bases and 2 bases, with 14 bases remaining between them. The CDR3 runs 16 residues. The CDR3 region is CAISDWTGSAYNEQFF. CDR3 nucleotides: TGTGCCATCAGTGATTGGACGGGATCGGCCTACAATGAGCAGTTCTTC.

The rearrangement joins TRBV19 to TRBJ2-7, with TRBD1 matching over 7 bases. The CDR3 has 13 amino acids. After removal of 2 bases from V and 6 bases from J, the junction contained 4 bases not matched to a gene. Germline loops: CDR1 LNHDA, CDR2 SQIVND (reference sequence). CDR3 sequence (DNA): TGTGCCAGTAGTATAACCAGGGGGAGCGAGCAGTACTTC. Translated, it gives CASSITRGSEQYF.

The gene calls are TRBV4-1 and TRBJ1-5, with 9 bases identical to TRBD1. Germline CDR1 reads MGHRA; CDR2 reads YSYEKL. The trim removed 3 bases at V and 1 base at J, leaving 4 bases unmatched. CDR3 length: 16 residues. CDR3 in amino acids: CASSQAGTGSNQPQHF. CDR3 nucleotides: TGCGCCAGCAGCCAGGCCGGGACAGGGAGCAATCAGCCCCAGCATTTT.

This clone appeared many times. The CDR3 protein is CASSLDKQGALSKDTEAFF. CDR3 DNA: TGCGCCAGCAGCTTGGATAAACAGGGGGCTCTGTCGAAGGACACTGAAGCTTTCTTT. This sequence joins TRBV5-1 and TRBJ1-1; the match to TRBD1 covers 9 bases. The germline V gene encodes CDR1 SGHRS and CDR2 YFSETQ. Losses at the gene ends were 0 bases for V and 3 bases for J; bases not matched to a gene: 15. This CDR3 is built from 19 residues.

As concerns this clone: Other DNA sequences within the sample encode an identical CDR3. The chain uses TRBV7-9 and TRBJ1-2; perhaps TRBD1 as D (6 bases). This CDR3 is built from 12 residues. V gave up 3 bases and J gave up 8 bases, with 10 bases separating them. From germline, CDR1 is SEHNR and CDR2 FQNEAQ (reference sequence). Here the CDR3 reads CASSFNRDGYTF. CDR3 in DNA: TGTGCCAGCAGCTTCAACAGGGACGGCTACACCTTC.

The CDR3 is CASSVPGSMNTEAFF. The CDR3 bases are TGTGCCAGCAGCGTCCCGGGGTCCATGAACACTGAAGCTTTCTTT. The rearrangement links TRBV5-5 to TRBJ1-1; D ambiguous. The germline V gene encodes CDR1 SGHKS and CDR2 YYEKEE (reference sequence). V was cut by 4 bases and J by 0 bases, with 13 bases left in between. This CDR3 region has 15 residues.

This chain links TRBV10-3 with TRBJ1-5, with a possible D match to TRBD1 (5 bases). Germline V CDR1 and CDR2: ENHRY, SYGVKD. This CDR3 is built from 14 residues. Trimming removed 5 bases from V and 0 bases from J, with 8 bases in between. CDR3 sequence: CAISPGPSNQPQHF. The CDR3 nucleotides are TGTGCCATCAGTCCAGGGCCTAGCAATCAGCCCCAGCATTTT.

The rearrangement links TRBV27 to TRBJ2-5; 14 bases fit TRBD2. The CDR3 extends over 18 amino acids. CDR1 is MNHEY and CDR2 is SMNVEV in the germline V gene (reference sequence). Unmatched junction bases numbered 6, after V lost 2 bases and J lost 1 base. CDR3 nucleotides: TGTGCCAGCAGTTTAATAGGACTAGCGGGAGGAACCCAAGAGACCCAGTACTTC. It specifies CASSLIGLAGGTQETQYF.

The genes are TRBV6-4 and TRBJ2-3; D may be TRBD2 (5 bases). The ends were cut back, 0 bases at V and 1 base at J, with 14 bases in the middle. The germline CDR1 and CDR2 sequences are MRHNA and SNTAGT. This CDR3 region has 17 residues. CDR3 region: CASSDSKGGGRTDTQYF. As DNA, the CDR3 is TGTGCCAGCAGTGACTCGAAAGGCGGAGGCCGCACAGATACGCAGTATTTT.

This chain uses TRBV5-1 with TRBJ1-5; 8 bases fit TRBD1. The germline CDR1 and CDR2 sequences are SGHRS and YFSETQ. V was clipped by 4 bases and J by 5 bases; unmatched bases: 5. The CDR3 runs to 14 residues. The CDR3 loop is CASSPDRGHQPQHF. The CDR3 bases are TGCGCCAGCAGCCCTGACAGGGGCCATCAGCCCCAGCATTTT. Complete variable domain (other parts from reference TRBV5-1 and TRBJ1-5): KAGVTQTPRYLIKTRGQQVTLSCSPISGHRSVSWYQQTPGQGLQFLFEYFSETQRNKGNFPGRFSGRQFSNSRSEMNVSTLELGDSALYLCASSPDRGHQPQHFGDGTRLSIL.

This chain uses TRBV7-2 with TRBJ1-2; TRBD1 might be the D (5 bases). Per germline, CDR1 SGHTA and CDR2 FQGNSA. This CDR3 spans 13 amino acids. V was pared by 3 bases and J by 2 bases, with 7 bases between. The CDR3 DNA follows: TGTGCCAGCAGCTTGGGGCGGAACTATGGCTACACCTTC. Translating it yields CASSLGRNYGYTF.

J is TRBJ2-1 and V is TRBV5-4; 10 nucleotides align to TRBD2. This CDR3 is 16 amino acids long. Germline CDR1 is SGHNT and CDR2 is YYREEE (reference sequence). V dropped 0 bases and J dropped 7; count of bases not matched to a gene: 7. CDR3 coding DNA: TGTGCCAGCAGCTTGGAAACGGCTAGCGGGAGTAATGAGCAGTTCTTC. Amino acids: CASSLETASGSNEQFF.

The rearrangement links TRBV5-1 to TRBJ2-3; possibly TRBD2 for D (5 bases). Per the germline V gene, CDR1 is SGHRS and CDR2 is YFSETQ. The CDR3 sequence is 12 residues long. The ends were cut back, 2 bases at V and 5 bases at J, with 6 bases in the middle. CDR3 coding DNA: TGCGCCAGCAGCTTTGCGGGAGATACGCAGTATTTT. As protein: CASSFAGDTQYF.

This clone was detected only a few times. The chain carries TRBV18 and TRBJ2-1; D may be TRBD1 (6 bases). V was cut by 7 bases and J by 10 bases, with 17 bases left in between. There are 13 residues in the CDR3. Germline V gene sequence: CDR1 KGHSH, CDR2 LQKENI. CDR3 sequence: CASLQDQGTEQFF. CDR3 nucleotides: TGTGCCAGCTTACAAGACCAGGGGACGGAGCAGTTCTTC.

The chain recombines TRBV27 with TRBJ2-7; tentatively, D is TRBD1 (5 bases). The V and J ends lost 4 bases and 3 bases respectively, with 10 bases between them. The CDR3 has 13 residues. In germline, CDR1 is MNHEY, CDR2 SMNVEV (reference sequence). Written as DNA, the CDR3 is TGTGCCAGCAGTTCGATGACAGTCTACGAGCAGTACTTC. This gives the protein CASSSMTVYEQYF.

The gene calls are TRBV6-5 and TRBJ1-1; D may be TRBD1 (6 bases). This CDR3 comprises 12 residues. Germline assignment: CDR1 MNHEY and CDR2 SVGAGI. The V end lost 6 bases, the J end lost 6 bases, and 11 bases lay between the germline ends. The CDR3 coding sequence is TGTGCCAGCAGCCAAAGGGGGTCTGAAGCTTTCTTT. Translated: CASSQRGSEAFF.

The rearrangement uses TRBV27 and TRBJ2-3, with 7 bases lining up with TRBD2. Trimming removed 6 bases from V and 6 bases from J; junction bases left unmatched: 12. Germline-derived CDR1 and CDR2 are MNHEY and SMNVEV (reference sequence). The CDR3 totals 15 residues. Here the CDR3 DNA reads TGTGCCAGCAGACCAAGCTTACTAGCGCAGGATACGCAGTATTTT. Encoded protein: CASRPSLLAQDTQYF.

The J gene is TRBJ2-5, the V gene TRBV5-1, with D perhaps TRBD2 (5 bases). TRBJ2-7 explains the end of the DNA better; the J call may be wrong. The germline V gene encodes CDR1 SGHRS and CDR2 YFSETQ. This CDR3 comprises 15 residues. The CDR3 here is CASSKDWKTSYEQYF. The CDR3, as DNA: TGCGCCAGCAGTAAGGACTGGAAGACTTCCTACGAGCAGTACTTC.

This clone was counted between two and nine times. The chain recombines TRBV9 with TRBJ1-6, with 7 bases that match TRBD1. Germline lookup yields CDR1 SGDLS and CDR2 YYNGEE. V was pared by 0 bases and J by 7 bases, with 4 bases of the junction left unmatched. This CDR3 is 15 amino acids long. CDR3 nucleotides: TGTGCCAGCAGCGTAGGACAGGGCGGCAATTCACCCCTCCACTTT. This sequence encodes CASSVGQGGNSPLHF.

The genes are TRBV30 and TRBJ2-3, with TRBD1 identical over 7 bases. V lost 1 base to trimming and J lost 2 bases; unmatched junction nucleotides: 6. CDR1 GTSNPN and CDR2 SVGIG come from the germline V gene (reference sequence). This CDR3 has 15 residues. The CDR3 is CAWSDSRGFTDTQYF. The CDR3 nucleotides read TGTGCCTGGAGTGATAGCAGGGGGTTCACAGATACGCAGTATTTT.

This chain connects TRBV28 to TRBJ2-3, with TRBD2 matching 11 bases. Trimming cost V 3 bases and J 4 bases; bases outside gene matches: 3. CDR3 size: 15 residues. CDR1 is MDHEN, CDR2 SYDVKM, per germline. The CDR3, as DNA: TGTGCCAGCAGTTTGACTAGCGGGGTCCCAGATACGCAGTATTTT. Translating gives CASSLTSGVPDTQYF. Full variable domain (missing parts from reference TRBV28 and TRBJ2-3): DVKVTQSSRYLVKRTGEKVFLECVQDMDHENMFWYRQDPGLGLRLIYFSYDVKMKEKGDIPEGYSVSREKKERFSLILESASTNQTSMYLCASSLTSGVPDTQYFGPGTRLTVL.

The CDR3 is CATSPWEGSGRGDIQYF. CDR3 nucleotides: TGTGCCACCAGCCCCTGGGAGGGGAGCGGGAGAGGGGACATTCAGTACTTC. V usage is TRBV15 and J usage is TRBJ2-4, with TRBD2 matching 8 bases. V was clipped by 5 bases and J by 8 bases; unmatched bases: 17. The CDR3 spans 17 residues. CDR1 LNHNV and CDR2 YYDKDF come from the germline V gene (reference sequence).

This clone was detected a few times. The chain combines TRBV5-4 with TRBJ2-7; 8 bases map to TRBD1. Germline values: CDR1 SGHNT, CDR2 YYREEE (reference sequence). The CDR3 spans 14 residues. The junction had 10 bases not matched to a gene; V was cut back by 7 bases and J by 4 bases. For the CDR3, the DNA is TGTGCCAGCGCACGACAGGGGTCGGGTTACGAGCAGTACTTC. It encodes CASARQGSGYEQYF.